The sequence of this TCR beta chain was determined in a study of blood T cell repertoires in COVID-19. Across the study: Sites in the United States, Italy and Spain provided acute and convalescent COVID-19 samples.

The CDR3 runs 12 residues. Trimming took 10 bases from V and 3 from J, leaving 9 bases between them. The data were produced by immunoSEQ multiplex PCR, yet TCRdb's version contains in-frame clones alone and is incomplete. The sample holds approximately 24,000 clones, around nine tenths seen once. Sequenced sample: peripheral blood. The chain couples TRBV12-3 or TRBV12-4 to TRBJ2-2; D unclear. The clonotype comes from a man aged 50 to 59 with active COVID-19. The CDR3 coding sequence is TGTGCCACCCCGTTTGACACCGGGGAGCTGTTTTTT. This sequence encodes CATPFDTGELFF.